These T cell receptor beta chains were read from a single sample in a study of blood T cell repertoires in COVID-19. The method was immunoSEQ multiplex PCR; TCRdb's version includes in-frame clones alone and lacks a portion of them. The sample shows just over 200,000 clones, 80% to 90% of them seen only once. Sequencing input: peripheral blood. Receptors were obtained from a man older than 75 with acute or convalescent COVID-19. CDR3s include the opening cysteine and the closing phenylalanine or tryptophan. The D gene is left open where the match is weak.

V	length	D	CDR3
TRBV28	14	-	CASSLANRNTEAFF
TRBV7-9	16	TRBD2	CASSVVTSGSSYEQYF
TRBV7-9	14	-	CASSLALLQETQYF
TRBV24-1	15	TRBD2	CATSDPGLATGELFF
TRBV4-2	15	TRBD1	CASSQVDRGQDTQYF
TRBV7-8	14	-	CASSLVSVNTEAFF
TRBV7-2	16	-	CASSLVTGGPSYGYTF
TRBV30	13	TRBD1	CAWGTGQVGPQHF
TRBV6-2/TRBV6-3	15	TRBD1	CASSVAGTATDTQYF
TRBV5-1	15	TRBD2	CASSSLAGDTDTQYF
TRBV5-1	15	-	CASSLEGRSTDTQYF
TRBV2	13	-	CASSDRVSYEQYF
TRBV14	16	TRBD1	CASSQETGTGVSPLHF
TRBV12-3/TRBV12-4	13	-	CASSLMRFGEQFF
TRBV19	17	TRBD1	CASSAGRGTGSGNTIYF
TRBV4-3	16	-	CASSQDHSRGNTEAFF
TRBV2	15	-	CASSQTGSGANVLTF
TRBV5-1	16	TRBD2	CASSLAGLAGVNEQFF
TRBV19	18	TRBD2	CASSIRSLVAGGPSEQYF
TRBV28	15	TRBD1	CASSIGTGGPTEAFF
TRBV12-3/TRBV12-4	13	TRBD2	CASRRAGSNEQFF
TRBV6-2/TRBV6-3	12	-	CASSWQDQPQHF
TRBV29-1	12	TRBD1	CSVNRGPTEAFF
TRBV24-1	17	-	CATSDIATSGVTDTQYF
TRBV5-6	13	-	CASSFDPRYGYTF
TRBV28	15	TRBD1	CASSSETGMFTEAFF
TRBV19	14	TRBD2	CASSMRLASSPQYF
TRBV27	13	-	CASSLSSLNIQYF
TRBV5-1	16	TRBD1	CASSSRGGQLNTEAFF
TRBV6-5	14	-	CASRDRTNTGELFF
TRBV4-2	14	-	CASSQEHSGNTIYF
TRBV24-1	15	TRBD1	CATRAGTGSNTEAFF
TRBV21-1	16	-	CASSKGGGTGTGELFF
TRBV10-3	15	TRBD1	CAISRTGADGDTQYF
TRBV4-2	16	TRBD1	CASSQDRFNSGNTIYF
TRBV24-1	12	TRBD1	CATNGQGNEQFF
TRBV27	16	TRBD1	CASSLPRTGSSYGYTF
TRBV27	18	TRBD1	CASSPDPGQVGRYTEAFF
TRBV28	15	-	CASRVYFGGGSALHF
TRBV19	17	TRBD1	CASSPGQGASGANVLTF
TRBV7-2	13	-	CASSQDSWSGYTF
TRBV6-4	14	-	CASSDSMAVHEQFF
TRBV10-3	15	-	CAIGLGDNFNQPQHF
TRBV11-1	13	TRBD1	CASSRDRDHEQYF
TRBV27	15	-	CASRPLGGIDQPQHF
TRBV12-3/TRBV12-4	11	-	CASSLGHEQFF
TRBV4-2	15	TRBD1	CASSQGTGDTGELFF
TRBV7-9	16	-	CASSLARGGANSPLHF
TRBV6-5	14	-	CASGGGASNYGYTF
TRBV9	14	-	CASSVGLGYNEQFF
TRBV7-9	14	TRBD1	CASSLGQSTSPLHF
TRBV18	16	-	CASSPRQNLSGQPQHF
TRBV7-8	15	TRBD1	CASSLSGTGSEKLFF
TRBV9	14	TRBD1	CASSLDRNQETQYF
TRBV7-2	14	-	CASRWGATNEKLFF
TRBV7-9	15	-	CASSSRTRANYGYTF
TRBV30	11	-	CAWALTDTQYF